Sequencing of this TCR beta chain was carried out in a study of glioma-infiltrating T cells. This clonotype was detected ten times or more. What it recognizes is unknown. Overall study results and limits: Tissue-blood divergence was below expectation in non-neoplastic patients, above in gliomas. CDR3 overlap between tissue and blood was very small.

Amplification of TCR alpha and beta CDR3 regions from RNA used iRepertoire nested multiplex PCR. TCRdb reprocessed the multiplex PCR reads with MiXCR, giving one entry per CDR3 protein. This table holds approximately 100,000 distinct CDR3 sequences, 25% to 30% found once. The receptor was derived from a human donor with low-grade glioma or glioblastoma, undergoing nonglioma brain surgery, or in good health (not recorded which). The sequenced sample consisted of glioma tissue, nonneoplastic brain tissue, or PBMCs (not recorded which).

CDR3 loop: CASSEFSGANVLTF. The CDR3, as DNA: TGTGCCAGCAGTGAGTTCTCTGGGGCCAACGTCCTGACTTTC. The genes are TRBV27 and TRBJ2-6; D gene uncertain. The V end lost 5 bases, the J end lost 0 bases, and 5 bases lay between the germline ends. The CDR3 extends over 14 amino acids. Germline V gene data show CDR1 as MNHEY and CDR2 as SMNVEV (reference sequence).